This T cell receptor beta chain came from a study of OX40 agonist ivuxolimab in advanced cancers. Overall study: The patients received ivuxolimab by intravenous route every 2 weeks at 0.01 to 10 mg/kg. Mean age 60 years, range about 20 to 79; roughly 80% male.

Assay: immunoSEQ multiplex PCR; the TCRdb copy retains only in-frame clones and omits some. The data contain tens of thousands of clones, around four fifths of them seen just once; the ten biggest clones take up roughly a quarter. Germline CDR1 reads SGHTS; CDR2 reads YDEGEE. The CDR3 spans 15 residues. Trimming cost V 3 bases and J 0 bases, with 12 bases left between them. The sequences come from CD4+ or CD8+ T cells sorted from blood, collected in a trial of the OX40 agonist ivuxolimab. The V call is TRBV5-8, the J call TRBJ2-5, with D perhaps matching TRBD1 (5 bases). This TCR derives from an adult with an advanced solid tumor such as melanoma, head and neck, liver or kidney cancer. The CDR3 coding sequence is TGTGCCAGCAGCTGGTGGGCAGGGAACCAAGAGACCCAGTACTTC. The encoded protein is CASSWWAGNQETQYF.